The 19 T cell receptor beta chains in this list originate from one sample, sequenced in a study of STAT5B mutations in CD4+ large granular lymphocyte leukemia. Sequencing used immunoSEQ multiplex PCR; TCRdb keeps in-frame clones, though not all of them. Of 7,000 to 9,500 clones listed, 89% are singletons. Sequencing was carried out using PBMCs. The receptors originated from a woman between 65 and 79 years old with CD4+ T-cell large granular lymphocyte leukemia.

This clone has a single count. The chain carries TRBV4-3 and TRBJ2-7; no definite D call. V was trimmed by 0 bases and J by 6 bases, leaving 15 bases between them. Germline values: CDR1 LGHNA, CDR2 YSLEER. This CDR3 spans 15 amino acids. The chain's CDR3 is CASSQDEAKTIEQYF. DNA for the CDR3: TGCGCCAGCAGCCAAGATGAAGCCAAGACGATCGAGCAGTACTTC.

This clone was recorded only once. V and J are TRBV7-9 and TRBJ2-7; D is perhaps TRBD1 or TRBD2 (5 bases each). With 1 base removed from V and 1 base from J, the gap between germline ends came to 8 bases. The CDR3 contains 14 residues. Germline lookup yields CDR1 SEHNR and CDR2 FQNEAQ (reference sequence). The DNA of the CDR3 is TGTGCCAGCAGCTTAGATGGGGGATCCTACGAGCAGTACTTC. It translates to CASSLDGGSYEQYF.

This chain uses TRBV11-3 with TRBJ1-1; D ambiguous. The germline gives CDR1 SGHNT, CDR2 YENEEA. The CDR3 totals 14 residues. Between the trimmed V and J ends, which lost 1 base and 3 bases, there was a span of 9 bases. The chain's CDR3 is CASSLVAGDTEAFF. The CDR3 nucleotides read TGTGCCAGCAGCTTAGTTGCGGGCGACACTGAAGCTTTCTTT.

The chain recombines TRBV28 with TRBJ2-3; 8 nucleotides agree with TRBD2. Germline CDR1 MDHEN, CDR2 SYDVKM. V lost 6 bases and J lost 0; bases outside the gene matches: 11. The CDR3 spans 17 residues. The CDR3 reads CASRARGGSGSTDTQYF. The CDR3, as DNA: TGTGCCAGCAGGGCCCGGGGGGGTAGCGGAAGCACAGATACGCAGTATTTT.

The rearrangement joins TRBV2 to TRBJ2-5, with D maybe TRBD2 (5 bases). V lost 6 bases, J lost 7 bases, and 18 bases lay in between. The CDR3 totals 14 residues. The V gene's germline CDR1 is SNHLY and CDR2 FYNNEI. The CDR3 spells CASSGNGGIGTQYF. The CDR3 DNA follows: TGTGCCAGCAGCGGGAACGGCGGCATTGGGACCCAGTACTTC. The complete variable domain, with remaining parts taken from reference TRBV2 and TRBJ2-5, reads EPEVTQTPSHQVTQMGQEVILRCVPISNHLYFYWYRQILGQKVEFLVSFYNNEISEKSEIFDDQFSVERPDGSNFTLKIRSTKLEDSAMYFCASSGNGGIGTQYFGPGTRLLVL.

The CDR3 spells CASSTGTGGRETQYF. The CDR3 nucleotides are TGTGCCAGTAGTACGGGGACAGGGGGCAGGGAGACCCAGTACTTC. The chain combines TRBV19 with TRBJ2-5, with 12 bases lining up with TRBD1. The CDR3 sequence is 15 residues long. The J segment lost 5 bases and the V segment lost 4 bases, leaving 5 bases of the junction unmatched. CDR1 and CDR2 (germline): LNHDA, SQIVND (reference sequence).

The chain couples TRBV7-2 to TRBJ2-7; possible D gene TRBD2, 5 bases. The CDR3 covers 14 residues. Deletions cut 6 bases from V and 0 bases from J, with 12 bases between. Germline CDR1 reads SGHTA; CDR2 reads FQGNSA. The CDR3 region has the DNA TGTGCCAGCAGACCCCTACGGGGCTCCTACGAGCAGTACTTC. Its translation: CASRPLRGSYEQYF.

This clone was seen only a few times. The chain combines TRBV4-2 with TRBJ1-1, with TRBD1 matching over 9 bases. Trimming removed 4 bases from V and 5 bases from J; junction bases left unmatched: 8. The CDR3 loop spans 15 amino acids. Germline values: CDR1 LGHNA, CDR2 YNFKEQ. The DNA for the CDR3 is TGTGCCAGCAGCCTCTACAGGGGGCTAGGGACTGAAGCTTTCTTT. Translating gives CASSLYRGLGTEAFF.

The V gene is TRBV5-1, the J gene TRBJ2-2; 7 nucleotides align to TRBD2. Trimming took 4 bases from V and 4 from J; bases not matched to a gene: 7. Germline V gene data show CDR1 as SGHRS and CDR2 as YFSETQ. The CDR3 consists of 15 residues. CDR3 sequence (DNA): TGCGCCAGCAGCGTTACTAGCGCGGCCACCGGGGAGCTGTTTTTT. Translated, it gives CASSVTSAATGELFF.

This chain connects TRBV9 to TRBJ2-7; 7 bases align to TRBD2. The trim removed 4 bases at V and 7 bases at J, leaving 8 bases unmatched. CDR1 and CDR2 (germline): SGDLS, YYNGEE. CDR3 length: 13 amino acids. The CDR3 loop is CASSPGTTLEQYF. CDR3 coding DNA: TGTGCCAGCAGCCCCGGGACTACCCTGGAGCAGTACTTC. The variable domain in full, with the rest retrieved from reference TRBV9 and TRBJ2-7, is DSGVTQTPKHLITATGQRVTLRCSPRSGDLSVYWYQQSLDQGLQFLIQYYNGEERAKGNILERFSAQQFPDLHSELNLSSLELGDSALYFCASSPGTTLEQYFGPGTRLTVT.

The J gene is TRBJ2-6, the V gene TRBV19, with 7 bases fitting TRBD1. The CDR3 extends over 18 amino acids. With V trimmed by 4 bases and J by 0 bases, 9 bases remained unmatched. CDR1 and CDR2 (germline): LNHDA, SQIVND (reference sequence). The CDR3 here is CASSRSGTDLSGANVLTF. The CDR3 DNA reads as TGTGCCAGTAGTAGATCCGGGACAGACCTCTCTGGGGCCAACGTCCTGACTTTC.

V usage is TRBV2 and J usage is TRBJ2-2; TRBD1 might be the D (6 bases). Per germline, CDR1 SNHLY and CDR2 FYNNEI. The ends were cut back, 6 bases at V and 3 bases at J, with 11 bases in the middle. The CDR3 is made up of 14 amino acids. CDR3 amino acids: CASSQTGYTGELFF. CDR3 in DNA: TGTGCCAGCAGCCAGACAGGCTACACCGGGGAGCTGTTTTTT.

The chain combines TRBV28 with TRBJ1-1; a weak D match, TRBD1 (6 bases). Germline assignment: CDR1 MDHEN and CDR2 SYDVKM. The V end lost 5 bases, the J end lost 4 bases, and 11 bases lay between the germline ends. This CDR3 region has 13 residues. The CDR3 sequence: CASSRGGSTEAFF. The CDR3 DNA is TGTGCCAGCAGTCGAGGGGGGTCCACTGAAGCTTTCTTT.

The chain couples TRBV27 to TRBJ1-1; D may be TRBD1 (6 bases). This CDR3 has 15 amino acids. CDR1 MNHEY and CDR2 SMNVEV come from the germline V gene (reference sequence). The V and J ends lost 6 bases and 4 bases respectively, with 18 bases between them. This CDR3 is CASSQNRVAGTEAFF. The CDR3 DNA follows: TGTGCCAGCAGCCAAAACAGGGTAGCCGGCACTGAAGCTTTCTTT.

The chain carries TRBV2 and TRBJ1-2, with D possibly TRBD1 on 6 matching bases. The CDR3 contains 12 residues. The V end was cut by 6 bases, the J end by 8 bases, with 13 bases between. Germline V lookup: CDR1 SNHLY, CDR2 FYNNEI. The DNA for the CDR3 is TGTGCCAGCAGAGTTGGGGGCGCGGGCTACACCTTC. It codes for CASRVGGAGYTF.

The table lists this clone with a count of one. The V and J genes are TRBV5-6 and TRBJ1-4; D not resolved. The CDR3 spans 15 residues. Trimming removed 0 bases from V and 7 bases from J, with 13 bases in between. The germline gives CDR1 SGHDT, CDR2 YYEEEE. The chain's CDR3 is CASSLGQPGGEKLFF. CDR3 nucleotides: TGTGCCAGCAGCTTGGGACAACCAGGAGGTGAAAAACTGTTTTTT.

This clone was counted once. The V gene is TRBV5-6, the J gene TRBJ1-2; the D is unclear. CDR3 length: 13 residues. Germline V gives CDR1 SGHDT, CDR2 YYEEEE. V was shortened by 5 bases and J by 8 bases, with 16 bases between the two germline ends. The CDR3: CASSQGRLGGYTF. DNA for the CDR3: TGTGCCAGCAGTCAAGGACGGTTGGGCGGCTACACCTTC.

V is TRBV5-1 and J is TRBJ2-5; 7 bases map to TRBD1. The J call may be in error: the DNA end matches TRBJ2-7 better. Germline CDR1 SGHRS, CDR2 YFSETQ. The CDR3 spans 15 residues. In nucleotides, the CDR3 is TGCGCCAGCGCTCTAACGGGACAGTCCTCCTACGAGCAGTACTTC. This encodes CASALTGQSSYEQYF.

This clone appeared once. The gene calls are TRBV10-3 and TRBJ2-3; D is perhaps TRBD1 (5 bases). The CDR3 extends over 13 amino acids. V lost 4 bases and J lost 3, with 8 bases in between. Per the germline V gene, CDR1 is ENHRY and CDR2 is SYGVKD. The CDR3 nucleotides are TGTGCCATCAGTGTTGACAGAACAGATACGCAGTATTTT. Protein product: CAISVDRTDTQYF.